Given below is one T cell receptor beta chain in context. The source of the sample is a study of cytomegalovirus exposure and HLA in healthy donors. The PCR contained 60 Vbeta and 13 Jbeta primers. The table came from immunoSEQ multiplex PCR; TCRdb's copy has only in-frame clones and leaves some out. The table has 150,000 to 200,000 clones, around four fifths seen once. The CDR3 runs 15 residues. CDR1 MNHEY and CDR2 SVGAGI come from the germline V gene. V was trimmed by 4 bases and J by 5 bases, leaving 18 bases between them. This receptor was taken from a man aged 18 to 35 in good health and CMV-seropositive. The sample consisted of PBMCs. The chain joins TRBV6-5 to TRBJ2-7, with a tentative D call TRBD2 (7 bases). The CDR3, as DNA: TGTGCCAGCAGTTCAAACCTGGGGGGGCTCGACGAGCAGTACTTC. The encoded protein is CASSSNLGGLDEQYF.